This T cell receptor (beta chain) was identified during a study of cytomegalovirus exposure and HLA in healthy donors. Broader study findings: Highly shared sequence variants in one cluster were likely a sequencing artifact. Presence/absence comparisons presumed near-even sequencing depth among donors. In a later analysis, donors in an Asian-associated ancestry cluster reportedly had fewer N-insertions in productive TCRs than the cohort mean.

With respect to this clone: The target antigen is unknown. The sample carries other DNA sequences with the same CDR3.

PCR employed 60 Vbeta and 13 Jbeta primers. The method was immunoSEQ multiplex PCR; TCRdb's version includes in-frame clones alone and lacks a portion of them. The repertoire holds roughly 110,000 clones, more than 75% seen once, with roughly 2.6% in the top ten. The CDR3 contains 12 residues. V lost 7 bases, J lost 10 bases, and 14 bases lay in between. In germline, CDR1 is MNHEY, CDR2 SVGAGI. This TCR was recovered from a man aged 25 to 40 in good health and CMV-seropositive. The V call is TRBV6-5, the J call TRBJ2-1; perhaps TRBD1 as D (6 bases). Material for sequencing was PBMCs. In nucleotides, the CDR3 is TGTGCCAGCACCTCAAGTGGGACAGAGCAGTTCTTC. Translated, it gives CASTSSGTEQFF.